This passage covers 27 T cell receptor beta chains from one sample sequenced in a study of early T cells in non-severe SARS-CoV-2 infection. TCRdb redid the calling of the 5' RACE reads with MiXCR, one entry per CDR3 protein. The sample includes 55,000 to 65,000 distinct CDR3 sequences, over 12% of them seen just once. The starting material was whole blood, obtained at baseline. These receptors were taken from an adult who was a healthcare worker with PCR-confirmed SARS-CoV-2 infection or an uninfected control (not recorded which).

This clonotype showed up just a few times. The J gene is TRBJ2-7, the V gene TRBV4-2; 8 bases map to TRBD2. Germline V gives CDR1 LGHNA, CDR2 YNFKEQ. V lost 4 bases, J lost 2 bases, and 7 bases stayed unmatched. The CDR3 is 15 amino acids. The DNA for the CDR3 is TGTGCCAGCAGCCTCAGCGGGGGCCATACCTACGAGCAGTACTTC. It codes for CASSLSGGHTYEQYF.

The chain recombines TRBV5-8 with TRBJ1-2; D is unclear. V shed 0 bases and J shed 8 bases, with 17 bases lying between them. Looked up from germline, CDR1 is SGHTS and CDR2 is YDEGEE. The CDR3 length is 15 residues. The CDR3 DNA reads as TGTGCCAGCAGCTTGGGTGCCTCCGGAGCCTGGGGCTACACCTTC. It translates to CASSLGASGAWGYTF.

This clonotype was detected a few times. V is TRBV15 and J is TRBJ1-5, with 7 bases identical to TRBD1. V trimming: 5 bases; J trimming: 5 bases; junction bases outside the gene matches: 3. From germline, CDR1 is LNHNV and CDR2 YYDKDF (reference sequence). This CDR3 has 13 amino acids. The DNA for the CDR3 is TGTGCCACCAGCGTAACAGGGGATCAGCCCCAGCATTTT. Translated: CATSVTGDQPQHF.

Ten or more counts support this clonotype. The rearrangement joins TRBV5-4 to TRBJ2-1; D unresolved. V was shortened by 0 bases and J by 2 bases, with 6 bases between the two germline ends. Germline V CDR1 and CDR2: SGHNT, YYREEE (reference sequence). The CDR3 is made up of 14 amino acids. The CDR3 coding sequence is TGTGCCAGCAGCTTGGGCTCCACCTACAATGAGCAGTTCTTC. Translation gives CASSLGSTYNEQFF.

The chain carries TRBV5-6 and TRBJ2-1; no reliable D call. CDR3 length: 12 amino acids. The germline V gene has CDR1 SGHDT and CDR2 YYEEEE. The V and J ends lost 1 base and 5 bases respectively, with 4 bases between them. CDR3 DNA: TGTGCCAGCAGCTTGCCGGACAATGAGCAGTTCTTC. It is translated as CASSLPDNEQFF.

The chain employs TRBV7-6 and TRBJ2-1; 8 bases align to TRBD2. V trimming: 3 bases; J trimming: 3 bases; junction bases outside the gene matches: 1. In germline, CDR1 is SGHVS, CDR2 FNYEAQ. The CDR3 runs 14 residues. The DNA for the CDR3 is TGTGCCAGCAGCTTCCTAGCGGGCTACAATGAGCAGTTCTTC. Its translation is CASSFLAGYNEQFF.

This clonotype showed up many times. The chain has TRBV12-3 or TRBV12-4 and TRBJ2-3, with D maybe TRBD2 (6 bases). The CDR3 has 16 amino acids. V gave up 3 bases and J gave up 0 bases, with 13 bases separating them. CDR3 in amino acids: CASSFGGVGSTDTQYF. CDR3 coding DNA: TGTGCCAGCAGTTTCGGAGGGGTGGGGAGCACAGATACGCAGTATTTT.

The chain recombines TRBV20-1 with TRBJ2-7; weak D call: TRBD1 (6 bases). Trimming removed 3 bases from V and 2 bases from J, with 11 bases in between. CDR3 length equals 13 residues. The V gene's germline CDR1 is DFQATT and CDR2 SNEGSKA (reference sequence). The CDR3 DNA sequence: TGCAGTGCTAGGACAGGACAACCCTACGAGCAGTACTTC. Its translation: CSARTGQPYEQYF.

The chain is built from TRBV20-1 and TRBJ1-2; TRBD1 matches 8 bases. With V trimmed by 6 bases and J by 4 bases, 10 bases remained unmatched. CDR1 is DFQATT and CDR2 is SNEGSKA in the germline V gene (reference sequence). The length of the CDR3 is 14 residues. The CDR3 DNA is TGCAGTGCCAGTCGACAGGGGACCTTCTATGGCTACACCTTC. As protein: CSASRQGTFYGYTF.

This clonotype appeared once. The rearrangement links TRBV6-1 to TRBJ2-1; the match to TRBD2 covers 13 bases. Germline V lookup: CDR1 MNHNS, CDR2 SASEGT. V trimming: 7 bases; J trimming: 0 bases; junction bases outside the gene matches: 9. The CDR3 extends over 18 amino acids. The CDR3, as DNA: TGTGCCAGCAAACGGACTAGCGGGAGCACCAGCTCCTACAATGAGCAGTTCTTC. Translated, it gives CASKRTSGSTSSYNEQFF.

This clonotype showed up just a few times. This rearrangement joins TRBV4-1 to TRBJ1-2; D not resolved. V was trimmed by 3 bases and J by 4 bases, leaving 6 bases between them. The CDR3 has 12 residues. CDR1 MGHRA and CDR2 YSYEKL come from the germline V gene. The CDR3 protein is CASSQPFYGYTF. The CDR3 DNA is TGCGCCAGCAGCCAGCCCTTCTATGGCTACACCTTC.

Only a few counts were recorded for this clonotype. The rearrangement joins TRBV4-1 to TRBJ2-3; D is unresolved. Per the germline V gene, CDR1 is MGHRA and CDR2 is YSYEKL. Trimming removed 2 bases from V and 5 bases from J, with 11 bases in between. This CDR3 contains 14 residues. The CDR3 nucleotides are TGCGCCAGCAGCCAACCTAAATTGGGAGATACGCAGTATTTT. It specifies CASSQPKLGDTQYF.

CDR3 sequence: CASSEALLGAYYGYTF. DNA of the CDR3: TGTGCCAGCAGTGAAGCGCTTCTCGGAGCGTACTATGGCTACACCTTC. The V gene is TRBV6-1, the J gene TRBJ1-2; D not resolved. V gave up 0 bases and J gave up 3 bases, with 14 bases separating them. Germline CDR1 reads MNHNS; CDR2 reads SASEGT. The CDR3 covers 16 residues.

V gene TRBV29-1 combines with J gene TRBJ2-7; 8 bases fit TRBD1. The junction had 13 bases not matched to a gene; V was cut back by 4 bases and J by 5 bases. The CDR3 totals 15 residues. Germline V lookup: CDR1 SQVTM, CDR2 ANQGSEA. CDR3 amino acids: CSVVEGTGKSDEQYF. The CDR3 DNA reads as TGCAGCGTTGTGGAGGGGACAGGCAAGTCGGACGAGCAGTACTTC.

This clonotype has just a few counts. The chain recombines TRBV11-2 with TRBJ2-3, with no clear D. The ends were cut back, 2 bases at V and 2 bases at J, with 17 bases in the middle. CDR1 SGHAT and CDR2 FQNNGV come from the germline V gene. The CDR3 runs to 17 residues. As DNA, the CDR3 is TGTGCCAGCAGCTTAAGATTTTCCGGCGGCAACACAGATACGCAGTATTTT. Its protein product is CASSLRFSGGNTDTQYF.

The rearrangement joins TRBV5-1 to TRBJ2-5, with D unresolved. Germline V gene sequence: CDR1 SGHRS, CDR2 YFSETQ. The CDR3 contains 12 residues. Trimming left V 4 bases short and J 1 base short, with 5 bases between. CDR3 protein: CASSVGQETQYF. DNA of the CDR3: TGCGCCAGCAGCGTCGGCCAAGAGACCCAGTACTTC.

In its sample, this clonotype was seen a few times. The chain employs TRBV20-1 and TRBJ2-7, with 9 bases fitting TRBD2. The CDR3 consists of 12 residues. Looked up from germline, CDR1 is DFQATT and CDR2 is SNEGSKA (reference sequence). The CDR3 region is CRAVAGDYEQYF. CDR3 sequence (DNA): TGCAGGGCGGTAGCGGGAGACTACGAGCAGTACTTC.

V and J are TRBV7-9 and TRBJ1-6; the match to TRBD1 covers 8 bases. The CDR3 is made up of 14 amino acids. The junction had 3 bases not matched to a gene; V was cut back by 3 bases and J by 8 bases. CDR1 and CDR2 (germline): SEHNR, FQNEAQ (reference sequence). In DNA, the CDR3 is TGTGCCAGCAGCTTGGGCAGGGGGCATTCACCCCTCCACTTT. Encoded protein: CASSLGRGHSPLHF.

Many counts were recorded for this clonotype. The V and J genes are TRBV12-3 or TRBV12-4 and TRBJ2-5; D possibly corresponds to TRBD1 (6 bases). The V and J ends lost 6 bases and 4 bases respectively, with 12 bases between them. This CDR3 has 13 amino acids. CDR3 sequence: CASSPGRGETQYF. CDR3 sequence (DNA): TGTGCCAGCAGCCCTGGCAGGGGAGAGACCCAGTACTTC.

This clonotype has only a few counts. The chain links TRBV2 to TRBJ2-1; maybe TRBD2 (6 bases). In germline, CDR1 is SNHLY, CDR2 FYNNEI. CDR3 size: 14 residues. The V gene lost 0 bases and the J gene lost 14 bases, with 17 bases spanning the gap. CDR3 amino acids: CASSEAVPGLGKFF. For the CDR3, the DNA is TGTGCCAGCAGTGAAGCTGTCCCGGGACTTGGAAAGTTCTTC.

This clonotype showed up many times. DNA of the CDR3: TGTGCCAGCACCTTCGCGGGTACGGAGGATCAGCCCCAGCATTTT. Translation: CASTFAGTEDQPQHF. The chain couples TRBV28 to TRBJ1-5; no definite D call. Trimming removed 7 bases at V and 5 bases at J, with 18 bases between. The CDR3 has 15 residues. CDR1 MDHEN and CDR2 SYDVKM come from the germline V gene. The entire variable domain, with the rest obtained from reference TRBV28 and TRBJ1-5, is as follows: DVKVTQSSRYLVKRTGEKVFLECVQDMDHENMFWYRQDPGLGLRLIYFSYDVKMKEKGDIPEGYSVSREKKERFSLILESASTNQTSMYLCASTFAGTEDQPQHFGDGTRLSIL.

The CDR3, as DNA: TGTGCCAGCAGTCCAATGACGGTCGGGGAGCTGTTTTTT. Translation: CASSPMTVGELFF. This chain uses TRBV2 with TRBJ2-2, with D unresolved. This CDR3 has 13 residues. V was trimmed by 5 bases and J by 7 bases, leaving 11 bases between them. CDR1 and CDR2 (germline): SNHLY, FYNNEI.

This sequence joins TRBV10-1 and TRBJ2-1, with D possibly matching TRBD2 (5 bases). The CDR3 consists of 14 residues. CDR1 and CDR2 (germline): WNHNN, SYGVQD (reference sequence). V dropped 2 bases and J dropped 4 bases, with 9 bases sitting between them. As DNA, the CDR3 is TGCGCCAGCAGTGAGGGAGCGGAGTACAATGAGCAGTTCTTC. Protein sequence: CASSEGAEYNEQFF.

This clonotype was observed once. V gene TRBV4-1 combines with J gene TRBJ2-1, with a tentative D call TRBD2 (6 bases). The V gene's germline CDR1 is MGHRA and CDR2 YSYEKL. V lost 4 bases and J 6 bases, leaving 16 bases between the germline ends. This CDR3 spans 15 amino acids. CDR3 residues: CASSPTGAGPNEQFF. The CDR3 DNA reads as TGCGCCAGCAGCCCCACGGGAGCGGGCCCCAATGAGCAGTTCTTC.

The V and J genes are TRBV5-4 and TRBJ2-1; maybe TRBD1 (5 bases). This CDR3 has 11 residues. V lost 5 bases and J lost 10, with 10 bases in between. Looked up from germline, CDR1 is SGHNT and CDR2 is YYREEE (reference sequence). The CDR3, as DNA: TGTGCCAGCAGGGAGACAGAGGAGCAGTTCTTC. Translated, it gives CASRETEEQFF.

V gene TRBV30 combines with J gene TRBJ2-3, with D possibly being TRBD1 or TRBD2 (5 bases each). Trimming removed 2 bases from V and 4 bases from J, with 16 bases in between. This CDR3 region has 15 residues. Per the germline V gene, CDR1 is GTSNPN and CDR2 is SVGIG (reference sequence). The CDR3 loop is CAWSIAGARADTQYF. The CDR3 DNA sequence: TGTGCCTGGAGTATTGCCGGGGCGAGGGCAGATACGCAGTATTTT.

This clonotype was counted only a few times. The chain links TRBV19 to TRBJ2-7, with D unclear. CDR3 size: 15 residues. V was shortened by 5 bases and J by 1 base, with 15 bases between the two germline ends. The germline CDR1 and CDR2 sequences are LNHDA and SQIVND (reference sequence). The CDR3 sequence: CASSSRALPSYEQYF. The CDR3 coding sequence is TGTGCCAGTAGTTCGCGAGCGCTACCTTCCTACGAGCAGTACTTC.